One and the same sample provided the 14 T cell receptor beta chains below, sequenced in a study of T-cell reconstitution after alpha-beta-depleted transplantation in children (dated by TCRdb to 2016 to 2017). The library was made by PCR. Sequencing relied on an Illumina HiSeq 2500. TCR libraries were prepared with molecular barcoding, using unique molecular identifiers to normalize TCRbeta repertoire quantification. In TCRdb, the public reads were trimmed at Q25 with fastp and aligned with MiXCR, with productive beta chains retained. Records with the same CDR3 protein are collapsed into one entry carrying the most frequent genes and DNA. The sample includes a few hundred thousand distinct CDR3 sequences, with roughly 30% observed a single time. The ten biggest clones cover 30% to 40% of the sample. The intended sense of this specimen's treatment or condition label: allogeneic hematopoietic cell transplantation with graft depleted of TCRalphabeta T cells and CD19 B cells.

Sequenced material: PBMCs, taken before TCRalphabeta/CD19-depleted stem cell transplant. These receptors were collected from a boy in the first two years of life with Wiskott-Aldrich syndrome, due to receive a stem cell transplant.

The rearrangement uses TRBV29-1 and TRBJ2-1, with TRBD2 as a possible D gene (6 bases). The CDR3 contains 16 residues. The germline V gene encodes CDR1 SQVTM and CDR2 ANQGSEA. Trimming cost V 1 base and J 0 bases, with 13 bases left between them. CDR3 sequence (DNA): TGCAGCGTTGAAGCTGGGTCCGGGAGCTCCTACAATGAGCAGTTCTTC. It codes for CSVEAGSGSSYNEQFF.

This clonotype has just a few counts. This chain connects TRBV12-3 or TRBV12-4 to TRBJ2-1, with 8 bases identical to TRBD1. Germline trimming cut 5 bases from V and 4 bases from J; bases unmatched to any gene: 7. This CDR3 spans 15 amino acids. The chain's CDR3 is CASSQGTGVYNEQFF. For the CDR3, the DNA is TGTGCCAGCAGTCAAGGGACAGGAGTTTACAATGAGCAGTTCTTC.

The rearrangement links TRBV13 to TRBJ1-2, with 8 bases that match TRBD1. CDR3 length: 14 residues. With 3 bases clipped from V and 4 bases from J, the junction kept 4 bases outside the gene matches. Germline CDR1 PRHDT, CDR2 FYEKMQ (reference sequence). The CDR3 DNA is TGTGCCAGCAGCTTGGACAGGGCATCCTATGGCTACACCTTC. Its translation: CASSLDRASYGYTF.

In its sample, this clonotype was seen a few times. This sequence joins TRBV29-1 and TRBJ2-7, with 8 positions matching TRBD1. Germline-derived CDR1 and CDR2 are SQVTM and ANQGSEA. The CDR3 contains 14 residues. V lost 3 bases, J lost 7 bases, and 11 bases stayed unmatched. CDR3 bases: TGCAGCGTTGAGTTGAGTCAGGGGGCTCGGGAGCAGTACTTC. Amino acids: CSVELSQGAREQYF.

The chain combines TRBV18 with TRBJ2-3; D is unclear. Germline lookup yields CDR1 KGHSH and CDR2 LQKENI. V was trimmed by 6 bases and J by 1 base, leaving 20 bases between them. The CDR3 spans 17 residues. The CDR3 region is CASSPYSLSGRTDTQYF. DNA of the CDR3: TGTGCCAGCTCGCCATACTCCCTTTCCGGGCGCACAGATACGCAGTATTTT.

The chain joins TRBV29-1 to TRBJ2-3, with 10 bases that match TRBD2. This CDR3 is built from 15 residues. Germline assignment: CDR1 SQVTM and CDR2 ANQGSEA. Trimming cost V 4 bases and J 0 bases; bases outside gene matches: 4. CDR3 protein: CSVVPSGSSTDTQYF. The CDR3 nucleotides are TGCAGCGTTGTTCCTAGCGGGAGTAGCACAGATACGCAGTATTTT.

This clonotype was counted a few times. V is TRBV20-1 and J is TRBJ2-2, with TRBD2 matching over 13 bases. The germline CDR1 and CDR2 sequences are DFQATT and SNEGSKA (reference sequence). After removal of 0 bases from V and 6 bases from J, the junction contained 10 bases not matched to a gene. The CDR3 covers 18 residues. Here the CDR3 DNA reads TGCAGTGCTAGAGATTGGACCTTGGGACTAGCGGGACCCGGGGAGCTGTTTTTT. Protein sequence: CSARDWTLGLAGPGELFF.

This chain joins TRBV29-1 and TRBJ2-1; D is possibly TRBD2 (6 bases). The V gene's germline CDR1 is SQVTM and CDR2 ANQGSEA. Trimming took 5 bases from V and 5 from J, leaving 16 bases between them. The CDR3 runs to 14 residues. CDR3 residues: CSVRLAGGNNEQFF. CDR3 nucleotide sequence: TGCAGCGTTAGGTTAGCTGGGGGGAACAATGAGCAGTTCTTC.

This clonotype was observed a few times. This chain uses TRBV27 with TRBJ1-1; TRBD1 might be the D (6 bases). Trimming removed 8 bases at V and 2 bases at J, with 12 bases between. The germline gives CDR1 MNHEY, CDR2 SMNVEV (reference sequence). The CDR3 has 13 residues. The CDR3 loop is CASQGIGNTEAFF. CDR3 nucleotide sequence: TGTGCCAGCCAGGGGATTGGAAACACTGAAGCTTTCTTT.

This clonotype was observed once. This chain links TRBV27 with TRBJ2-1; 12 nucleotides agree with TRBD2. There are 16 residues in the CDR3. The V and J ends lost 6 bases and 8 bases, in that order; junction bases with no gene match: 11. The germline CDR1 and CDR2 sequences are MNHEY and SMNVEV (reference sequence). CDR3 DNA sequence: TGTGCCAGCAGCGCGCCTCTAGCGGGAGGGCCCCATGAGCAGTTCTTC. Protein sequence: CASSAPLAGGPHEQFF.

The rearrangement links TRBV20-1 to TRBJ2-3; 14 bases fit TRBD2. The CDR3 contains 19 residues. CDR1 is DFQATT, CDR2 SNEGSKA, per germline (reference sequence). Losses at the gene ends were 0 bases for V and 6 bases for J; bases not matched to a gene: 14. The CDR3 reads CSARDPTSGRARYWDTQYF. The CDR3 coding sequence is TGCAGTGCTAGAGACCCGACTAGCGGGAGGGCCAGGTATTGGGATACGCAGTATTTT.

This clonotype has only a few counts. The rearrangement uses TRBV4-1 and TRBJ2-5; D is perhaps TRBD1 or TRBD2 (5 bases each). Germline assignment: CDR1 MGHRA and CDR2 YSYEKL. The CDR3 has 16 amino acids. The V and J ends lost 2 bases and 2 bases respectively, with 15 bases between them. The CDR3 nucleotides are TGCGCCAGCAGCCAATGGGGCAGCGGAGCTCAAGAGACCCAGTACTTC. It codes for CASSQWGSGAQETQYF.

This clonotype has a handful of counts. The chain recombines TRBV24-1 with TRBJ2-1; 13 bases fit TRBD2. This CDR3 is 18 amino acids long. The V gene's germline CDR1 is KGHDR and CDR2 SFDVKD. The V gene end was trimmed by 5 bases and the J gene end by 2 bases; junction bases not matched to a gene: 8. CDR3 region: CATSGKGTSGKTYNEQFF. The DNA of the CDR3 is TGTGCCACCAGTGGAAAGGGGACTAGCGGGAAGACCTACAATGAGCAGTTCTTC.

This clonotype was seen more than once but under ten times. The gene calls are TRBV20-1 and TRBJ2-1, with 7 bases matching TRBD2. The CDR3 covers 15 residues. The V and J ends lost 0 bases and 10 bases, in that order; junction bases with no gene match: 12. In germline, CDR1 is DFQATT, CDR2 SNEGSKA (reference sequence). Here the CDR3 DNA reads TGCAGTGCTAGAGATCGTCCTAGCGGCCGGGGGGAGCAGTTCTTC. Translated, it gives CSARDRPSGRGEQFF.